The clone carrying this T cell receptor (beta chain) was detected only a few times. The sample belongs to a study of blood T cell repertoires in COVID-19. Across the study: The United States, Italy and Spain provided the acute and convalescent COVID-19 samples. T cells, B-cell-depleted T cells, or PBMCs provided the cDNA or gDNA that served as material.

In the source study's methods: Reference gene primer amplification gave estimated nucleated cell counts. The assay was immunoSEQ multiplex PCR, and TCRdb's table has in-frame clones only and misses some. V and J calls and clone size are as listed in that table; D and trimming were resolved from the DNA. The data contain a few hundred thousand clones, roughly 86% of them singletons. The CDR3 sequence is 15 residues long. Germline V gives CDR1 SGHKS, CDR2 YYEKEE (reference sequence). The germline V and J ends were trimmed by 1 base and 0 bases, with 10 bases remaining between them. V usage is TRBV5-5 and J usage is TRBJ1-1, with D unclear. Sequenced material: peripheral blood. The receptor's source is a human donor with acute or convalescent COVID-19. The donor label of this sample is uncertain. The CDR3 nucleotides are TGTGCCAGCAGCTTGACAGTCCCCATGAACACTGAAGCTTTCTTT. Its translation: CASSLTVPMNTEAFF.